Each of the 24 T cell receptor beta chains below was sequenced from the same sample in a study of memory CD4+ T cells and cytomegalovirus serostatus. Assay used: immunoSEQ multiplex PCR; TCRdb lists only in-frame clones, some missing. The data hold some 66,000 clones, with more than 75% observed a single time. The sort gate was single viable CD3+CD4+CD8-CD45RO+ cells for memory CD4+ T cells. Sequenced sample: memory CD4+ T cells from blood. The receptor source for this set is an adult in good health and CMV-seropositive.

This clone showed up just once. J is TRBJ2-7 and V is TRBV7-2; TRBD2 is a possible D gene (6 bases). CDR3 size: 17 residues. Trimming removed 5 bases from V and 3 bases from J, with 23 bases in between. Germline V gene lookup returns CDR1 SGHTA and CDR2 FQGNSA. In DNA, the CDR3 is TGTGCCAGCAGCCAACGGGACTTCCCAAGCCCTCTCTACGAGCAGTACTTC. Its protein product is CASSQRDFPSPLYEQYF.

V and J are TRBV27 and TRBJ2-7; no clear D gene. The CDR3 length is 12 residues. Germline-derived CDR1 and CDR2 are MNHEY and SMNVEV (reference sequence). Between the trimmed V and J ends, which lost 5 bases and 6 bases, there was a span of 11 bases. The chain's CDR3 is CASSLWGGEQYF. In DNA, the CDR3 is TGTGCCAGCAGTCTTTGGGGTGGCGAGCAGTACTTC.

This clone turned up a few times. The chain employs TRBV14 and TRBJ2-7; 10 bases are a match to TRBD2. V dropped 4 bases and J dropped 2; count of bases not matched to a gene: 5. Germline CDR1 and CDR2: SGHDN and FVKESK. CDR3 size: 15 residues. The CDR3 sequence: CASSRSGGRPYEQYF. The DNA of the CDR3 is TGTGCCAGCAGCCGTAGCGGGGGGCGCCCCTACGAGCAGTACTTC.

This clone was seen a few times. The gene calls are TRBV2 and TRBJ2-1; D ambiguous. Germline loops: CDR1 SNHLY, CDR2 FYNNEI. This CDR3 is built from 14 residues. V lost 7 bases and J 3 bases, leaving 13 bases between the germline ends. The CDR3 DNA follows: TGTGCCAGCACCCTGACGAGAGACTACAATGAGCAGTTCTTC. This sequence encodes CASTLTRDYNEQFF.

This chain links TRBV6-6 with TRBJ1-5; D uncertain. Germline-derived CDR1 and CDR2 are MNHNY and SVGAGI (reference sequence). This CDR3 is built from 14 residues. V was shortened by 5 bases and J by 2 bases, with 10 bases between the two germline ends. CDR3 in DNA: TGTGCCAGCAGTGGCGGGTTTGGCAATCAGCCCCAGCATTTT. Its protein is CASSGGFGNQPQHF.

This chain connects TRBV5-5 to TRBJ1-3; D gene ambiguous. The CDR3 length is 16 residues. V was shortened by 0 bases and J by 0 bases, with 10 bases between the two germline ends. Germline lookup yields CDR1 SGHKS and CDR2 YYEKEE (reference sequence). The CDR3 DNA reads as TGTGCCAGCAGCTTGGCCGCCGTCAACTCTGGAAACACCATATATTTT. Protein product: CASSLAAVNSGNTIYF.

The table lists this clone with a few counts. The rearrangement uses TRBV6-1 and TRBJ1-3; D is unclear. The CDR3 runs to 14 residues. Trimming removed 4 bases from V and 1 base from J, with 8 bases in between. Looked up from germline, CDR1 is MNHNS and CDR2 is SASEGT. CDR3 amino acids: CASSVGRSGNTIYF. CDR3 sequence (DNA): TGTGCCAGCAGTGTCGGAAGGTCTGGAAACACCATATATTTT.

The J gene is TRBJ2-3, the V gene TRBV30; unclear D gene. The CDR3 covers 15 residues. V was cut by 0 bases and J by 4 bases, with 14 bases left in between. CDR1 is GTSNPN and CDR2 is SVGIG in the germline V gene (reference sequence). The CDR3 loop reads CAWSVGPLRSDTQYF. CDR3 sequence (DNA): TGTGCCTGGAGTGTAGGACCCCTACGGTCAGATACGCAGTATTTT.

This clone was counted only a few times. This chain links TRBV14 with TRBJ1-1; 7 bases map to TRBD1. V lost 2 bases and J lost 6; bases outside the gene matches: 9. The CDR3 contains 15 residues. Germline assignment: CDR1 SGHDN and CDR2 FVKESK. CDR3 nucleotide sequence: TGTGCCAGCAGCCAATTAGGTCACAGGGGCCCTGAAGCTTTCTTT. Protein sequence: CASSQLGHRGPEAFF.

The chain uses TRBV5-6 and TRBJ2-7; a weak D match, TRBD1 (5 bases). V lost 4 bases and J 0 bases, leaving 11 bases between the germline ends. Germline CDR1 reads SGHDT; CDR2 reads YYEEEE. The CDR3 length is 14 residues. The CDR3 DNA sequence: TGTGCCAGCAGCCTGGACATGGTCTCCTACGAGCAGTACTTC. This codes for CASSLDMVSYEQYF.

This clone was found a few times. The chain uses TRBV9 and TRBJ2-5; the D gene could be TRBD1 or TRBD2 (6 bases each). The CDR3 is made up of 14 amino acids. The V gene's germline CDR1 is SGDLS and CDR2 YYNGEE. V gave up 3 bases and J gave up 2 bases, with 11 bases separating them. CDR3 bases: TGTGCCAGCAGCGGAGGGGGGAGGCAAGAGACCCAGTACTTC. It codes for CASSGGGRQETQYF.

This clone has only one observation. The rearrangement links TRBV18 to TRBJ2-2; 7 bases map to TRBD2. Germline values: CDR1 KGHSH, CDR2 LQKENI. V lost 3 bases to trimming and J lost 3 bases; unmatched junction nucleotides: 4. This CDR3 comprises 15 residues. This chain's CDR3 is CASSPSGSDTGELFF. CDR3 in DNA: TGTGCCAGCTCACCTAGCGGGTCCGACACCGGGGAGCTGTTTTTT.

J is TRBJ1-5 and V is TRBV19; D is uncertain. The CDR3 is 14 residues long. Germline V gene data show CDR1 as LNHDA and CDR2 as SQIVND (reference sequence). V was shortened by 3 bases and J by 0 bases, with 6 bases between the two germline ends. For the CDR3, the DNA is TGTGCCAGTAGTATTAGTTATAGCAATCAGCCCCAGCATTTT. Residues: CASSISYSNQPQHF.

The V call is TRBV28, the J call TRBJ2-5; TRBD1 agrees at 10 bases. The CDR3 is 15 amino acids. Per the germline V gene, CDR1 is MDHEN and CDR2 is SYDVKM. Trimming removed 3 bases from V and 5 bases from J; junction bases left unmatched: 6. CDR3: CASSLPTGGGETQYF. The DNA for the CDR3 is TGTGCCAGCAGTTTGCCGACAGGGGGCGGGGAGACCCAGTACTTC.

The chain couples TRBV5-1 to TRBJ1-1, with D possibly being TRBD1 (6 bases). The CDR3 sequence is 15 residues long. CDR1 is SGHRS and CDR2 is YFSETQ in the germline V gene. Trimming removed 4 bases from V and 6 bases from J, with 19 bases in between. Written as DNA, the CDR3 is TGCGCCAGCAGCCGAGGGGGAGGTGGCCCATCTGAAGCTTTCTTT. Amino acids: CASSRGGGGPSEAFF. Based on the CDR3 plus reference TRBV5-1 and TRBJ1-1, the full variable domain is KAGVTQTPRYLIKTRGQQVTLSCSPISGHRSVSWYQQTPGQGLQFLFEYFSETQRNKGNFPGRFSGRQFSNSRSEMNVSTLELGDSALYLCASSRGGGGPSEAFFGQGTRLTVV.

V and J are TRBV2 and TRBJ2-3; 7 bases are shared with TRBD1. The length of the CDR3 is 14 residues. Germline CDR1 is SNHLY and CDR2 is FYNNEI. The V segment lost 4 bases and the J segment 0 bases; nucleotides outside the gene matches: 1. CDR3 bases: TGTGCCAGCAGTGTACAGGGGAGCACAGATACGCAGTATTTT. Protein: CASSVQGSTDTQYF.

V is TRBV29-1 and J is TRBJ2-5; weak D call: TRBD2 (5 bases). The CDR3 is made up of 13 amino acids. With 5 bases removed from V and 4 bases from J, the gap between germline ends came to 14 bases. Per germline, CDR1 SQVTM and CDR2 ANQGSEA. CDR3 in amino acids: CSVSPQAGETQYF. The CDR3 DNA follows: TGCAGCGTTTCCCCCCAGGCGGGAGAGACCCAGTACTTC.

The rearrangement uses TRBV28 and TRBJ2-4, with D perhaps given as TRBD1 or TRBD2 (5 bases each). V was pared by 3 bases and J by 7 bases, with 10 bases between. Per the germline V gene, CDR1 is MDHEN and CDR2 is SYDVKM. CDR3 size: 13 residues. The CDR3 sequence is CASSLPGLNIQYF. The CDR3 DNA follows: TGTGCCAGCAGTTTGCCGGGGCTGAACATTCAGTACTTC.

The V and J genes are TRBV7-3 and TRBJ2-1; 8 bases align to TRBD2. Germline loops: CDR1 SGHTA, CDR2 FQGTGA. The V gene end was trimmed by 5 bases and the J gene end by 7 bases; junction bases not matched to a gene: 10. This CDR3 contains 15 residues. The CDR3 loop is CASSRTSGQGNEQFF. Written as DNA, the CDR3 is TGTGCCAGCAGCCGTACTAGCGGCCAGGGGAATGAGCAGTTCTTC. Full variable domain (missing parts from reference TRBV7-3 and TRBJ2-1): GAGVSQTPSNKVTEKGKYVELRCDPISGHTALYWYRQSLGQGPEFLIYFQGTGAADDSGLPNDRFFAVRPEGSVSTLKIQRTERGDSAVYLCASSRTSGQGNEQFFGPGTRLTVL.

The chain carries TRBV5-1 and TRBJ2-1; D is ambiguous. Trimming left V 4 bases short and J 10 bases short, with 12 bases between. The CDR3 contains 12 residues. The germline gives CDR1 SGHRS, CDR2 YFSETQ. The DNA for the CDR3 is TGCGCCAGCAGCGTCAGAGCAACGGAGCAGTTCTTC. It codes for CASSVRATEQFF.

The CDR3 sequence is CASEEGGQPQHF. The CDR3 DNA reads TGTGCCAGTGAGGAGGGCGGACAGCCCCAGCATTTT. The chain is built from TRBV6-1 and TRBJ1-5; D gene unclear. This CDR3 comprises 12 residues. Germline values: CDR1 MNHNS, CDR2 SASEGT. The V gene lost 9 bases and the J gene lost 7 bases, with 13 bases spanning the gap.

The chain couples TRBV9 to TRBJ1-4; TRBD1 matches 7 bases. CDR3 length equals 14 residues. J gave up 6 bases and V 4 bases, and 6 bases lay outside the gene matches. The germline gives CDR1 SGDLS, CDR2 YYNGEE. CDR3 residues: CASSPGTAHEKLFF. CDR3 bases: TGTGCCAGCAGCCCAGGGACAGCCCATGAAAAACTGTTTTTT. Together with reference TRBV9 and TRBJ1-4, the CDR3 gives the full variable domain: DSGVTQTPKHLITATGQRVTLRCSPRSGDLSVYWYQQSLDQGLQFLIQYYNGEERAKGNILERFSAQQFPDLHSELNLSSLELGDSALYFCASSPGTAHEKLFFGSGTQLSVL.

The V call is TRBV4-1, the J call TRBJ1-4; TRBD1 might be the D (5 bases). In germline, CDR1 is MGHRA, CDR2 YSYEKL. The CDR3 extends over 17 amino acids. V lost 3 bases and J lost 3, with 17 bases in between. The DNA of the CDR3 is TGCGCCAGCAGCCACGGGGGGATTGAGGGAGCTAATGAAAAACTGTTTTTT. Residues: CASSHGGIEGANEKLFF.

This clone has only a few counts. V gene TRBV19 combines with J gene TRBJ2-2; no clear D. Trimming took off 4 bases at V and 4 bases at J, with 7 bases between the two ends. Germline CDR1 LNHDA, CDR2 SQIVND (reference sequence). The CDR3 contains 13 residues. The CDR3 DNA reads TGTGCCAGTAGTACACGCTTCACCGGGGAGCTGTTTTTT. This translates into CASSTRFTGELFF.